The present entry profiles one T cell receptor beta chain with its context. Profiled with immunoSEQ multiplex PCR; TCRdb holds only in-frame clones, not every one. Among 95,000 or so clones listed, more than 80% were seen once. The sample is drawn from a study of blood T cell repertoires in COVID-19. Per the germline V gene, CDR1 is LNHNV and CDR2 is YYDKDF (reference sequence). Trimming removed 5 bases at V and 5 bases at J, with 12 bases between. The CDR3 has 13 amino acids. This clonotype originated in a human donor in a cohort sampled during active COVID-19. Sequences were obtained from peripheral blood. The chain is built from TRBV15 and TRBJ1-1, with D unclear. The CDR3 loop is CATSSRTGTEAFF. CDR3 nucleotide sequence: TGTGCCACCAGCTCCCGGACTGGTACTGAAGCTTTCTTT.